This T cell receptor beta chain comes out of a study of T cells in Graves' hyperthyroidism and ophthalmopathy. Per the germline V gene, CDR1 is GTSNPN and CDR2 is SVGIG (reference sequence). V lost 2 bases to trimming and J lost 2 bases; unmatched junction nucleotides: 1. The CDR3 contains 13 residues. Ophthalmopathy in the patients scored at least 3 on Clinical Activity Score and at least 4 on NOSPECS grade, lasting under 3 months. At least ten counts were recorded for this clonotype. RNA transcripts yielded amplified TCR beta CDR3 regions. First-round RT-PCR with HTBI primers amplified the TCR CDR3 region. TCRdb reprocessed the multiplex PCR reads with MiXCR, giving one entry per CDR3 protein. The sample has 400,000 to 600,000 distinct CDR3 sequences, about 16% seen once.

Sequencing was carried out using blood. The receptor comes from a woman between 25 and 40 years old with Graves' ophthalmopathy. The V gene is TRBV30, the J gene TRBJ1-1, with TRBD1 identical over 8 bases. DNA for the CDR3: TGTGCCTGGAGTCAGGGGGCCAACACTGAAGCTTTCTTT. Protein sequence: CAWSQGANTEAFF.